This T cell receptor (beta chain) is drawn from a study of blood T cell repertoires in COVID-19. The protocol was immunoSEQ multiplex PCR, while the TCRdb copy is restricted to in-frame clones and leaves out a portion. The sample lists 250,000 to 300,000 clones; 83% were seen once. The CDR3 extends over 19 amino acids. V lost 1 base and J lost 0; bases outside the gene matches: 11. Sequencing input: peripheral blood. The chain uses TRBV23-1 and TRBJ1-5, with 8 bases matching TRBD1. TRBV23-1 carries the ORF label, with uncertain function. The source is a man aged 55 to 70 who had recovered from COVID-19. The CDR3 DNA is TGCGCCAGCAGTCAATTAAGAGGACAGGGAGATAATAGCAATCAGCCCCAGCATTTT. This sequence encodes CASSQLRGQGDNSNQPQHF.